The clone carrying this T cell receptor (beta chain) came up a few times. This entry comes from a study of neoadjuvant anti-PD-1 for oral cavity cancer. As for the study in general: Non-progressing patients received a fourth nivolumab dose near day 43, then surgery on days 50-56.

The CDR3 length is 15 residues. CDR1 is ENHRY and CDR2 is SYGVKD in the germline V gene. Trimming left V 6 bases short and J 3 bases short, with 18 bases between. As for time point: after neoadjuvant nivolumab, at surgical resection. Blood libraries mostly used roughly 0.5 ug genomic DNA, six replicates each. TCRdb keeps only in-frame clones here, not all; method: immunoSEQ multiplex PCR. The table records some 15,000 clones, nearly 75% of them present only once. The chain carries TRBV10-3 and TRBJ2-7; D might be TRBD2 (6 bases). The material sequenced was PBMCs, taken after nivolumab (anti-PD-1) treatment. This TCR came from a person between 40 and 80 years old with oral cavity squamous cell carcinoma. The CDR3 spells CAISQTAGKFYEQYF. The CDR3 nucleotides read TGTGCCATCAGCCAAACCGCGGGGAAATTCTACGAGCAGTACTTC.